One sample yielded the 29 T cell receptor beta chains listed below, sequenced in a study of T-cell memory formation after mild COVID-19. TCRdb re-called the 5' RACE reads through MiXCR, storing one row per CDR3 protein. The table includes hundreds of thousands of distinct CDR3 sequences, approximately 23% detected once. Input material: PBMCs or a T cell subset sorted from them (not recorded which). Receptors were obtained from an adult woman who had mild COVID-19 (a few samples of this study predate the infection). Cell type and time point are not known.

Many counts were recorded for this clonotype. The chain links TRBV20-1 to TRBJ2-1; D might be TRBD2 (6 bases). Germline V gene lookup returns CDR1 DFQATT and CDR2 SNEGSKA (reference sequence). Trimming left V 0 bases short and J 4 bases short, with 10 bases between. This CDR3 is built from 14 residues. CDR3 amino acids: CSARDLRGYNEQFF. The CDR3 DNA is TGCAGTGCTAGAGATTTGCGGGGATACAATGAGCAGTTCTTC.

The genes are TRBV19 and TRBJ1-5, with 10 nucleotides matching TRBD1. The CDR3 totals 21 residues. The junction had 25 bases not matched to a gene; V was cut back by 9 bases and J by 2 bases. Germline V gene data show CDR1 as LNHDA and CDR2 as SQIVND (reference sequence). The CDR3 region has the DNA TGTGCCAGCAGGGGGTCTTTTGCCGTTGGGACAGGGGAGTTTGGCAATCAGCCCCAGCATTTT. Translating gives CASRGSFAVGTGEFGNQPQHF. Based on the CDR3 plus reference TRBV19 and TRBJ1-5, the full variable domain is DGGITQSPKYLFRKEGQNVTLSCEQNLNHDAMYWYRQDPGQGLRLIYYSQIVNDFQKGDIAEGYSVSREKKESFPLTVTSAQKNPTAFYLCASRGSFAVGTGEFGNQPQHFGDGTRLSIL.

The chain recombines TRBV7-9 with TRBJ1-2; the D gene is possibly TRBD1 (5 bases). Germline V CDR1 and CDR2: SEHNR, FQNEAQ (reference sequence). This CDR3 spans 14 amino acids. Deletions cut 2 bases from V and 8 bases from J, with 15 bases between. CDR3 sequence (DNA): TGTGCCAGCAGCTTACGGGGGGACGCCCTCGGCTACACCTTC. Translating it yields CASSLRGDALGYTF.

The chain combines TRBV20-1 with TRBJ2-7; D is tentatively TRBD1 or TRBD2 (5 bases each). The CDR3 is 15 amino acids. Germline V gives CDR1 DFQATT, CDR2 SNEGSKA (reference sequence). The V and J ends lost 2 bases and 1 base respectively, with 15 bases between them. This CDR3 is CSARPPGAGSYEQYF. CDR3 DNA: TGCAGTGCTAGACCCCCCGGGGCCGGGTCCTACGAGCAGTACTTC.

The CDR3 reads CASSPYTQGAGANVLTF. CDR3 DNA sequence: TGTGCCAGCAGCCCATATACACAGGGTGCTGGGGCCAACGTCCTGACTTTC. V gene TRBV7-6 combines with J gene TRBJ2-6; tentative D call: TRBD1 (6 bases). Germline V gives CDR1 SGHVS, CDR2 FNYEAQ. V shed 5 bases and J shed 2 bases, with 16 bases lying between them. The CDR3 has 17 residues.

A single count supports this clonotype. The chain is built from TRBV29-1 and TRBJ1-2, with 7 bases matching TRBD1. The CDR3 has 12 amino acids. The germline CDR1 and CDR2 sequences are SQVTM and ANQGSEA. Trimming cost V 4 bases and J 3 bases; bases outside gene matches: 2. Written as DNA, the CDR3 is TGCAGCGTTGGGACAGGAGACTATGGCTACACCTTC. It encodes CSVGTGDYGYTF.

A few counts support this clonotype. The rearrangement joins TRBV5-1 to TRBJ1-2; D gene ambiguous. Per germline, CDR1 SGHRS and CDR2 YFSETQ. V gave up 4 bases and J gave up 4 bases, with 14 bases separating them. This CDR3 has 14 residues. Here the CDR3 reads CASSRDTEVYGYTF. Here the CDR3 DNA reads TGCGCCAGCAGCCGCGACACTGAAGTCTATGGCTACACCTTC.

The chain has TRBV9 and TRBJ2-7; D gene ambiguous. CDR1 and CDR2 (germline): SGDLS, YYNGEE. CDR3 length: 14 amino acids. V lost 0 bases, J lost 1 base, and 8 bases lay in between. CDR3 sequence reads: CASSVESGSYEQYF. Here the CDR3 DNA reads TGTGCCAGCAGCGTAGAGTCTGGGTCCTACGAGCAGTACTTC.

J is TRBJ1-1 and V is TRBV18, with D possibly being TRBD1 (6 bases). Germline V gene sequence: CDR1 KGHSH, CDR2 LQKENI. The CDR3 totals 15 residues. Deletions cut 2 bases from V and 0 bases from J, with 10 bases between. In DNA form, the CDR3 reads TGTGCCAGCTCACCAGAGACAGGAATGAACACTGAAGCTTTCTTT. Its translation: CASSPETGMNTEAFF.

This clonotype was detected a few times. This rearrangement joins TRBV10-3 to TRBJ2-3; possibly TRBD1 or TRBD2 for D (6 bases each). The CDR3 is 13 residues long. CDR1 is ENHRY, CDR2 SYGVKD, per germline. V shed 10 bases and J shed 2 bases, with 13 bases lying between them. The CDR3 loop reads CATEGGITDTQYF. The CDR3 bases are TGTGCCACAGAAGGGGGGATCACAGATACGCAGTATTTT.

V gene TRBV9 combines with J gene TRBJ2-1, with TRBD1 as a possible D gene (5 bases). Trimming took 5 bases from V and 1 from J, leaving 10 bases between them. Germline V lookup: CDR1 SGDLS, CDR2 YYNGEE. There are 14 residues in the CDR3. CDR3 protein: CASSGAGSYNEQFF. The CDR3 DNA reads TGTGCCAGCAGTGGGGCCGGGTCCTACAATGAGCAGTTCTTC.

This clonotype was seen a few times. This CDR3 reads CASSHSGSGTDTQYF. The CDR3 nucleotides are TGTGCCAGCAGCCACTCTGGCTCCGGGACAGATACGCAGTATTTT. The V and J genes are TRBV4-2 and TRBJ2-3; D not certain. Germline loops: CDR1 LGHNA, CDR2 YNFKEQ. Trimming took off 3 bases at V and 3 bases at J, with 13 bases between the two ends. The CDR3 spans 15 residues.

The rearrangement joins TRBV30 to TRBJ1-1; TRBD1 matches at 7 bases. CDR3 size: 12 residues. Germline-derived CDR1 and CDR2 are GTSNPN and SVGIG (reference sequence). Trimming cost V 0 bases and J 8 bases; bases outside gene matches: 3. CDR3 sequence: CAWSVGGQEAFF. As DNA, the CDR3 is TGTGCCTGGAGTGTAGGGGGACAGGAAGCTTTCTTT.

The chain couples TRBV27 to TRBJ1-1; D is possibly TRBD1 (6 bases). CDR1 is MNHEY and CDR2 is SMNVEV in the germline V gene (reference sequence). This CDR3 has 15 amino acids. Trimming took off 7 bases at V and 5 bases at J, with 20 bases between the two ends. The CDR3 here is CASKGEAVYRTEAFF. The CDR3 nucleotides read TGTGCCAGCAAGGGGGAGGCCGTTTATCGGACTGAAGCTTTCTTT.

The V and J genes are TRBV5-4 and TRBJ2-1, with D possibly matching TRBD1 (5 bases). V was trimmed by 0 bases and J by 1 base, leaving 8 bases between them. Germline CDR1 is SGHNT and CDR2 is YYREEE (reference sequence). The CDR3 has 15 residues. The CDR3 sequence is CASSLEGVSYNEQFF. For the CDR3, the DNA is TGTGCCAGCAGCTTGGAAGGGGTTTCCTACAATGAGCAGTTCTTC.

This clonotype was seen only a few times. This chain connects TRBV28 to TRBJ2-3; 9 bases align to TRBD2. Trimming removed 7 bases from V and 2 bases from J; junction bases left unmatched: 10. The CDR3 totals 16 residues. Germline CDR1 is MDHEN and CDR2 is SYDVKM. CDR3 nucleotides: TGTGCCAGCAATCCCGTACTAGCGGGTTACACAGATACGCAGTATTTT. Encoded protein: CASNPVLAGYTDTQYF.

This clonotype has only a few counts. The chain has TRBV13 and TRBJ2-2, with 7 nucleotides matching TRBD2. CDR1 PRHDT and CDR2 FYEKMQ come from the germline V gene (reference sequence). This CDR3 region has 14 residues. Unmatched junction bases numbered 6, after V lost 5 bases and J lost 6 bases. In nucleotides, the CDR3 is TGTGCCAGCAGCAAGAGACTAGCCGCCGGGGAGCTGTTTTTT. It codes for CASSKRLAAGELFF.

Only a few counts were recorded for this clonotype. The chain joins TRBV20-1 to TRBJ1-5, with a weak D call TRBD1 (5 bases). This CDR3 comprises 14 residues. V lost 6 bases and J lost 4, with 16 bases in between. Germline CDR1 reads DFQATT; CDR2 reads SNEGSKA (reference sequence). CDR3 loop: CSATKLQGNQPQHF. As DNA, the CDR3 is TGCAGTGCCACAAAGCTCCAGGGAAATCAGCCCCAGCATTTT.

The chain has TRBV7-2 and TRBJ2-7, with 9 bases matching TRBD2. CDR3 size: 17 residues. The germline gives CDR1 SGHTA, CDR2 FQGNSA. J lost 3 bases, V lost 1 base, and 10 bases had no gene match. The chain's CDR3 is CASSLEVGLAGYYEQYF. The CDR3 DNA is TGTGCCAGCAGCTTAGAGGTTGGGCTAGCGGGATACTACGAGCAGTACTTC.

This sequence joins TRBV19 and TRBJ2-7; D gene uncertain. Trimming took off 3 bases at V and 1 base at J, with 7 bases between the two ends. The CDR3 has 13 residues. CDR1 and CDR2 from the germline V gene are LNHDA and SQIVND (reference sequence). The CDR3 sequence is CASSMASSYEQYF. The CDR3 DNA reads as TGTGCCAGTAGTATGGCCTCGTCCTACGAGCAGTACTTC.

This clonotype came up once. This rearrangement joins TRBV7-2 to TRBJ1-5; D is unclear. Germline CDR1 and CDR2: SGHTA and FQGNSA. CDR3 length: 13 amino acids. V lost 5 bases and J 2 bases, leaving 7 bases between the germline ends. CDR3 bases: TGTGCCAGCAGCCTTCATGGCAATCAGCCCCAGCATTTT. Translation: CASSLHGNQPQHF.

The V and J genes are TRBV4-1 and TRBJ2-7; a possible D gene is TRBD2 (5 bases). Trimming removed 1 base from V and 2 bases from J, with 12 bases in between. Germline CDR1 reads MGHRA; CDR2 reads YSYEKL. There are 15 residues in the CDR3. The CDR3 sequence: CASSQGLGETYEQYF. CDR3 coding DNA: TGCGCCAGCAGCCAAGGCCTTGGGGAGACCTACGAGCAGTACTTC.

The chain is built from TRBV5-4 and TRBJ1-1, with 10 bases aligning to TRBD1. Trimming cost V 5 bases and J 8 bases; bases outside gene matches: 3. Germline lookup yields CDR1 SGHNT and CDR2 YYREEE (reference sequence). The CDR3 contains 12 residues. CDR3 in amino acids: CASRTGGGEAFF. Written as DNA, the CDR3 is TGTGCCAGCAGGACAGGGGGCGGGGAAGCTTTCTTT.

This chain joins TRBV7-9 and TRBJ2-3, with D maybe TRBD2 (5 bases). V was shortened by 1 base and J by 6 bases, with 17 bases between the two germline ends. This CDR3 is 16 amino acids long. Germline lookup yields CDR1 SEHNR and CDR2 FQNEAQ (reference sequence). The DNA of the CDR3 is TGTGCCAGCAGCTTAGGAGATCGAGGGTATCCGGATACGCAGTATTTT. The encoded protein is CASSLGDRGYPDTQYF.

The sample holds many counts of this clonotype. The rearrangement joins TRBV24-1 to TRBJ2-1; 14 bases map to TRBD2. This CDR3 is 17 amino acids long. Germline V gene lookup returns CDR1 KGHDR and CDR2 SFDVKD. V lost 4 bases to trimming and J lost 4 bases; unmatched junction nucleotides: 5. CDR3 in amino acids: CATSDSGTSGGYNEQFF. The CDR3 DNA reads as TGTGCCACCAGTGACTCCGGGACTAGCGGGGGATACAATGAGCAGTTCTTC.

The chain joins TRBV6-6 to TRBJ2-1; D unclear. The CDR3 loop spans 16 amino acids. The V end was cut by 5 bases, the J end by 0 bases, with 14 bases between. The germline V gene encodes CDR1 MNHNY and CDR2 SVGAGI (reference sequence). This CDR3 reads CASSPLLLSSYNEQFF. The CDR3 coding sequence is TGTGCCAGCAGTCCCCTGCTGCTGAGCTCCTACAATGAGCAGTTCTTC.

This clonotype appeared a few times. This CDR3 reads CASSSQGLGTGELFF. The CDR3 coding sequence is TGCGCCAGCAGCTCACAGGGGTTGGGCACCGGGGAGCTGTTTTTT. This rearrangement joins TRBV5-1 to TRBJ2-2; TRBD1 agrees at 7 bases. With V trimmed by 3 bases and J by 4 bases, 6 bases remained unmatched. CDR1 SGHRS and CDR2 YFSETQ come from the germline V gene. The CDR3 totals 15 residues.

This clonotype came up many times. The V gene is TRBV12-3 or TRBV12-4, the J gene TRBJ2-1, with 7 bases that match TRBD2. The V gene end was trimmed by 5 bases and the J gene end by 3 bases; junction bases not matched to a gene: 4. The CDR3 runs 14 residues. CDR3 nucleotide sequence: TGTGCCAGCAGTCCGTGGGGGGGCTACAATGAGCAGTTCTTC. Amino acids: CASSPWGGYNEQFF.

This clonotype was seen only a few times. The chain carries TRBV2 and TRBJ2-1; TRBD2 aligns across 10 bases. After removal of 10 bases from V and 7 bases from J, the junction contained 10 bases not matched to a gene. The germline V gene encodes CDR1 SNHLY and CDR2 FYNNEI. The CDR3 contains 14 residues. The CDR3 loop reads CATPRASGGNEQFF. DNA of the CDR3: TGTGCCACTCCTAGGGCTAGCGGGGGTAATGAGCAGTTCTTC.